The 30 T cell receptor beta chains reported below all come from one sample, sequenced in a study of cytomegalovirus exposure and HLA in healthy donors (dated by TCRdb to the late 2010s). To prepare the library, the immunoSEQ multiplex PCR assay was applied. A mixture of 60 forward primers for TCR Vbeta segments and 13 reverse primers for TCR Jbeta segments was used in the multiplex PCR. TCRdb limited this immuneACCESS table to in-frame rearrangements with V and J called. A share of clones is missing; checked studies link under half to unresolved V genes, and the rest is unexplained. Counted in this sample were 120,000 or so clones; about 75% of them appeared once. The ten largest clonotypes hold around 30% of the sample. The specimen was PBMCs. The source of these receptors is a man aged 55 to 70 in good health and CMV-seropositive.

The chain carries TRBV7-2 and TRBJ1-1; weak D call: TRBD1 (5 bases). In germline, CDR1 is SGHTA, CDR2 FQGNSA. This CDR3 region has 15 residues. Trimming took off 1 base at V and 3 bases at J, with 12 bases between the two ends. For the CDR3, the DNA is TGTGCCAGCAGCTTAGAAAGCGGGGGAGACACTGAAGCTTTCTTT. It codes for CASSLESGGDTEAFF.

The chain joins TRBV7-2 to TRBJ1-5; 9 positions match TRBD1. There are 16 residues in the CDR3. Looked up from germline, CDR1 is SGHTA and CDR2 is FQGNSA. Trimming took 5 bases from V and 4 from J; bases not matched to a gene: 9. For the CDR3, the DNA is TGTGCCAGCAGCGTGGGACAGGGCCTAAGAAATCAGCCCCAGCATTTT. This codes for CASSVGQGLRNQPQHF.

The J gene is TRBJ2-2, the V gene TRBV28; TRBD1 matches 10 bases. The trim removed 7 bases at V and 3 bases at J, leaving 2 bases unmatched. CDR1 is MDHEN, CDR2 SYDVKM, per germline. The CDR3 loop spans 14 amino acids. CDR3 DNA sequence: TGTGCCAGCAAAGGACAGGGGGACACCGGGGAGCTGTTTTTT. As protein: CASKGQGDTGELFF.

This clone turned up a few times. The rearrangement joins TRBV25-1 to TRBJ1-3; a weak D match, TRBD1 (5 bases). The germline CDR1 and CDR2 sequences are MGHDK and SYGVNS. The CDR3 runs to 15 residues. V was trimmed by 6 bases and J by 0 bases, leaving 12 bases between them. The CDR3 spells CASSARGFSGNTIYF. In nucleotides, the CDR3 is TGTGCCAGCAGCGCGCGGGGGTTCTCTGGAAACACCATATATTTT.

The chain joins TRBV7-6 to TRBJ2-6, with 14 bases lining up with TRBD2. CDR1 and CDR2 (germline): SGHVS, FNYEAQ. The CDR3 runs to 21 residues. V lost 0 bases and J lost 0; bases outside the gene matches: 7. The CDR3 here is CASSLARTSGGQHSGANVLTF. The CDR3 DNA sequence: TGTGCCAGCAGCTTAGCGAGGACTAGCGGGGGGCAACACTCTGGGGCCAACGTCCTGACTTTC.

This chain uses TRBV4-1 with TRBJ2-1; a weak D match, TRBD2 (7 bases). V was clipped by 4 bases and J by 10 bases, with 14 bases between them. The CDR3 spans 13 residues. From germline, CDR1 is MGHRA and CDR2 YSYEKL. CDR3 residues: CASSRRGPGEQFF. The CDR3 bases are TGCGCCAGCAGCCGGCGGGGGCCCGGGGAGCAGTTCTTC.

This chain joins TRBV5-1 and TRBJ2-6; possible D gene TRBD1, 5 bases. V lost 4 bases and J 2 bases, leaving 10 bases between the germline ends. CDR3 size: 15 residues. Per germline, CDR1 SGHRS and CDR2 YFSETQ. The CDR3 DNA follows: TGCGCCAGCAGCGAACAGGTACCTGGGGCCAACGTCCTGACTTTC. This sequence encodes CASSEQVPGANVLTF. Using reference TRBV5-1 and TRBJ2-6 for the parts outside the CDR3, the full variable domain is KAGVTQTPRYLIKTRGQQVTLSCSPISGHRSVSWYQQTPGQGLQFLFEYFSETQRNKGNFPGRFSGRQFSNSRSEMNVSTLELGDSALYLCASSEQVPGANVLTFGAGSRLTVL.

This clone was observed a few times. The chain carries TRBV11-1 and TRBJ1-1; tentatively, D is TRBD1 (6 bases). The length of the CDR3 is 15 residues. V shed 1 base and J shed 1 base, with 10 bases lying between them. Germline V gene lookup returns CDR1 SGHAT and CDR2 FQDESV (reference sequence). CDR3 bases: TGTGCCAGCAGCTTAGAGTACAGGGAGAACACTGAAGCTTTCTTT. Translating it yields CASSLEYRENTEAFF.

This clone has just a few counts. V is TRBV10-3 and J is TRBJ2-5; tentatively, D is TRBD2 (5 bases). The J call may be faulty, since TRBJ2-7 better matches the DNA end. The CDR3 runs 13 residues. Germline CDR1 ENHRY, CDR2 SYGVKD. CDR3 in amino acids: CAISEGGSYEQYF. In DNA, the CDR3 is TGTGCCATCAGTGAGGGCGGGTCCTACGAGCAGTACTTC.

This CDR3 is CASSQEGQGMSPLHF. CDR3 DNA: TGCGCCAGCAGCCAAGAGGGACAGGGCATGTCACCCCTCCACTTT. The chain couples TRBV4-1 to TRBJ1-6, with 9 positions matching TRBD1. Germline assignment: CDR1 MGHRA and CDR2 YSYEKL. The V gene end was trimmed by 0 bases and the J gene end by 10 bases; junction bases not matched to a gene: 4. The CDR3 runs to 15 residues.

The chain uses TRBV19 and TRBJ2-2; 8 bases map to TRBD2. Germline V gene sequence: CDR1 LNHDA, CDR2 SQIVND (reference sequence). This CDR3 contains 15 residues. Germline trimming cut 7 bases from V and 7 bases from J; bases unmatched to any gene: 11. The CDR3 nucleotides are TGTGCCAGTAAGGCCGGGAGGGCCGTCGTCGGGGAGCTGTTTTTT. Residues: CASKAGRAVVGELFF.

V usage is TRBV7-9 and J usage is TRBJ1-2, with TRBD1 matching 10 bases. The V gene end was trimmed by 6 bases and the J gene end by 6 bases; junction bases not matched to a gene: 7. The CDR3 contains 14 residues. Per the germline V gene, CDR1 is SEHNR and CDR2 is FQNEAQ (reference sequence). For the CDR3, the DNA is TGTGCCAGCAGTCCGGGACAGGGGTTTAATGGCTACACCTTC. As protein: CASSPGQGFNGYTF.

The V and J genes are TRBV5-8 and TRBJ2-2; TRBD1 aligns across 7 bases. The CDR3 has 16 amino acids. Looked up from germline, CDR1 is SGHTS and CDR2 is YDEGEE. With 2 bases clipped from V and 1 base from J, the junction kept 5 bases outside the gene matches. The CDR3 loop is CASSLRTGVNTGELFF. In DNA form, the CDR3 reads TGTGCCAGCAGCTTACGGACAGGTGTGAACACCGGGGAGCTGTTTTTT.

The chain joins TRBV2 to TRBJ1-1, with a possible D match to TRBD1 (6 bases). The ends were cut back, 9 bases at V and 0 bases at J, with 11 bases in the middle. Germline values: CDR1 SNHLY, CDR2 FYNNEI. The CDR3 sequence is 13 residues long. The CDR3 DNA sequence: TGTGCCAGGGCCAGGGGAGTGAACACTGAAGCTTTCTTT. Amino acid sequence: CARARGVNTEAFF.

As for this clone: Other DNA variants within this sample encode the same CDR3. The chain is built from TRBV19 and TRBJ2-5; possible D gene TRBD2, 5 bases. Trimming left V 2 bases short and J 4 bases short, with 8 bases between. The CDR3 loop spans 13 amino acids. Germline CDR1 is LNHDA and CDR2 is SQIVND (reference sequence). CDR3 bases: TGTGCCAGTAGTATACTAGCAGGAGAGACCCAGTACTTC. Amino acids: CASSILAGETQYF.

J is TRBJ2-3 and V is TRBV5-1; unclear D gene. V was shortened by 3 bases and J by 2 bases, with 13 bases between the two germline ends. The germline V gene encodes CDR1 SGHRS and CDR2 YFSETQ. CDR3 length: 15 residues. CDR3 in DNA: TGCGCCAGCAGCTCCCGGCAGGTGCCCACAGATACGCAGTATTTT. It specifies CASSSRQVPTDTQYF.

The rearrangement links TRBV28 to TRBJ2-7; 8 nucleotides line up with TRBD1. Germline lookup yields CDR1 MDHEN and CDR2 SYDVKM. The CDR3 has 15 amino acids. Trimming removed 5 bases from V and 3 bases from J; junction bases left unmatched: 9. The CDR3 coding sequence is TGTGCCAGCAGTCCGCAGACAGGGGTCAGCTACGAGCAGTACTTC. This encodes CASSPQTGVSYEQYF. The whole variable domain, filled in from reference TRBV28 and TRBJ2-7, reads DVKVTQSSRYLVKRTGEKVFLECVQDMDHENMFWYRQDPGLGLRLIYFSYDVKMKEKGDIPEGYSVSREKKERFSLILESASTNQTSMYLCASSPQTGVSYEQYFGPGTRLTVT.

V usage is TRBV5-1 and J usage is TRBJ2-2; 7 nucleotides agree with TRBD2. The germline V gene encodes CDR1 SGHRS and CDR2 YFSETQ. CDR3 size: 15 residues. The V gene end was trimmed by 3 bases and the J gene end by 3 bases; junction bases not matched to a gene: 5. CDR3 loop: CASSWEGPDTGELFF. CDR3 coding DNA: TGCGCCAGCAGCTGGGAGGGACCCGACACCGGGGAGCTGTTTTTT.

The chain is built from TRBV27 and TRBJ2-2, with a weak D call TRBD2 (5 bases). The CDR3 covers 13 residues. The V gene lost 5 bases and the J gene lost 5 bases, with 9 bases spanning the gap. Germline V lookup: CDR1 MNHEY, CDR2 SMNVEV (reference sequence). CDR3 in DNA: TGTGCCAGCAGTCTCAGGAGGACCGGGGAGCTGTTTTTT. It translates to CASSLRRTGELFF.

CDR3: CASSQTGQVSYEQYF. The CDR3 coding sequence is TGTGCCAGCAGCCAGACGGGACAGGTATCCTACGAGCAGTACTTC. The chain has TRBV7-9 and TRBJ2-7, with 8 bases identical to TRBD1. V shed 5 bases and J 1 base; nucleotides not matched to a gene: 7. The CDR3 is 15 residues long. CDR1 and CDR2 from the germline V gene are SEHNR and FQNEAQ (reference sequence).

The V call is TRBV6-1, the J call TRBJ1-5, with 11 bases matching TRBD1. Germline CDR1 reads MNHNS; CDR2 reads SASEGT. Trimming cost V 8 bases and J 6 bases; bases outside gene matches: 6. The CDR3 totals 14 residues. The CDR3 loop is CASRGTGGSQPQHF. In DNA, the CDR3 is TGTGCCAGCCGAGGGACAGGGGGTAGTCAGCCCCAGCATTTT.

The DNA for the CDR3 is TGTGCCAGCAGCTCCGGGGGACAGGGATATGAAAAACTGTTTTTT. It specifies CASSSGGQGYEKLFF. The rearrangement joins TRBV5-4 to TRBJ1-4; 9 bases fit TRBD1. CDR3 length: 15 residues. CDR1 is SGHNT and CDR2 is YYREEE in the germline V gene (reference sequence). Trimming cost V 3 bases and J 6 bases; bases outside gene matches: 6. Full variable domain (remainder filled in from reference TRBV5-4 and TRBJ1-4): ETGVTQSPTHLIKTRGQQVTLRCSSQSGHNTVSWYQQALGQGPQFIFQYYREEENGRGNFPPRFSGLQFPNYSSELNVNALELDDSALYLCASSSGGQGYEKLFFGSGTQLSVL.

The chain recombines TRBV27 with TRBJ1-1; 11 bases map to TRBD1. Germline assignment: CDR1 MNHEY and CDR2 SMNVEV (reference sequence). The junction had 14 bases not matched to a gene; V was cut back by 6 bases and J by 5 bases. The CDR3 has 17 residues. The CDR3 coding sequence is TGTGCCAGCAGGTCCGGACAGGGGGCCAAAAAAGGGACTGAAGCTTTCTTT. This encodes CASRSGQGAKKGTEAFF.

In regard to this clone: The same CDR3 also results from other DNA sequences found in this sample. V and J are TRBV5-1 and TRBJ1-1; 10 nucleotides match TRBD1. Looked up from germline, CDR1 is SGHRS and CDR2 is YFSETQ. The CDR3 contains 13 residues. Trimming at V came to 4 bases and at J to 8 bases, leaving 5 bases not matched to a gene. The CDR3 bases are TGCGCCAGCAGCCTCGGGACAGGGGCCGAAGCTTTCTTT. It codes for CASSLGTGAEAFF.

This clone came up once. V and J are TRBV7-2 and TRBJ2-3; possible D gene TRBD1, 6 bases. Between the trimmed V and J ends, which lost 5 bases and 3 bases, there was a span of 15 bases. The CDR3 length is 15 residues. In germline, CDR1 is SGHTA, CDR2 FQGNSA. CDR3 in amino acids: CASSPDGGGTDTQYF. The CDR3 DNA is TGTGCCAGCAGCCCAGATGGGGGCGGTACAGATACGCAGTATTTT.

This chain uses TRBV28 with TRBJ2-2; D possibly corresponds to TRBD1 (6 bases). The CDR3 totals 14 residues. Trimming shortened V by 7 bases and J by 6 bases, and 15 bases separated the two germline ends. Per the germline V gene, CDR1 is MDHEN and CDR2 is SYDVKM. CDR3 in DNA: TGTGCCAGCACCCTGAACAGGGTGGCCGGGGAGCTGTTTTTT. Protein product: CASTLNRVAGELFF.

This chain uses TRBV7-9 with TRBJ2-7; D perhaps matches TRBD2 (6 bases). V was clipped by 5 bases and J by 2 bases, with 16 bases between them. Looked up from germline, CDR1 is SEHNR and CDR2 is FQNEAQ (reference sequence). This CDR3 region has 15 residues. This chain's CDR3 is CASSNPVGGAYEQYF. CDR3 sequence (DNA): TGTGCCAGCAGCAACCCCGTGGGAGGCGCCTACGAGCAGTACTTC.

This chain joins TRBV5-1 and TRBJ1-1; 10 nucleotides match TRBD1. With V trimmed by 4 bases and J by 5 bases, 14 bases remained unmatched. Germline CDR1 and CDR2: SGHRS and YFSETQ. CDR3 length equals 17 residues. CDR3 sequence: CASSPTGGPSGGTEAFF. The CDR3 DNA is TGCGCCAGCAGCCCGACAGGGGGCCCTTCGGGGGGAACTGAAGCTTTCTTT.

The chain links TRBV7-8 to TRBJ1-1; D remains ambiguous. The CDR3 contains 15 residues. Looked up from germline, CDR1 is SGHVS and CDR2 is FQNEAQ. Trimming left V 1 base short and J 1 base short, with 10 bases between. CDR3 protein: CASSLVLSGNTEAFF. In DNA form, the CDR3 reads TGTGCCAGCAGCTTAGTGCTGTCAGGGAACACTGAAGCTTTCTTT.

The chain is built from TRBV4-2 and TRBJ2-1; 11 bases map to TRBD2. The CDR3 covers 17 residues. Germline-derived CDR1 and CDR2 are LGHNA and YNFKEQ. J was trimmed by 4 bases and V by 0 bases; bases with no gene match: 5. The CDR3 DNA sequence: TGTGCCAGCAGCCAAGATCATTTAGCGGGGGGGTACAATGAGCAGTTCTTC. Residues: CASSQDHLAGGYNEQFF.